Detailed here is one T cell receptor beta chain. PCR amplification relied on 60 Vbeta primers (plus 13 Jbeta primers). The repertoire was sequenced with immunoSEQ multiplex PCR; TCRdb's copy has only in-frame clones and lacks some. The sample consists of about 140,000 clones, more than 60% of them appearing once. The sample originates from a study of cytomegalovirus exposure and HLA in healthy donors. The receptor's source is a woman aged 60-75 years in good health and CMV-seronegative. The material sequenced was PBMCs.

Written as DNA, the CDR3 is TGCGCCAGCAGCCCCAGGACAGGCCGAGAGACCCAGTACTTC. Encoded protein: CASSPRTGRETQYF. The V gene is TRBV4-3, the J gene TRBJ2-5, with TRBD1 identical over 7 bases. Germline lookup yields CDR1 LGHNA and CDR2 YSLEER. There are 14 residues in the CDR3. After removal of 4 bases from V and 4 bases from J, the junction contained 6 bases not matched to a gene.